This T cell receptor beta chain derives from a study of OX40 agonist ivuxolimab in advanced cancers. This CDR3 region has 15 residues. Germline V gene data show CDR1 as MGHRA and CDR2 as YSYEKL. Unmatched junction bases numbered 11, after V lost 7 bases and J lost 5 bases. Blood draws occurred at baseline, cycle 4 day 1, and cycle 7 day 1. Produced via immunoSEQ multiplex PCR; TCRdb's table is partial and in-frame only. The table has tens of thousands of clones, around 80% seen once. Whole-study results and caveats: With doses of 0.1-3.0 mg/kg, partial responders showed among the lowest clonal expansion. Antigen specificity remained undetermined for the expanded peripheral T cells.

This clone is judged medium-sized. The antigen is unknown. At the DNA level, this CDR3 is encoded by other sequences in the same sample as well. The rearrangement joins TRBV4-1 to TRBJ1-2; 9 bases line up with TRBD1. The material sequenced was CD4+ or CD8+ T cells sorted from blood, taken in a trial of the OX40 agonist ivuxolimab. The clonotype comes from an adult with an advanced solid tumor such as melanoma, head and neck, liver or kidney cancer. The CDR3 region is CASTAGTGSGYGYTF. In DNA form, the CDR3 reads TGCGCCAGCACCGCCGGGACAGGGAGTGGGTATGGCTACACCTTC.